This TCR beta chain was found in a study of cytotoxic CD8 clonotypes in ibrutinib-treated CLL. Study-level findings and limits: Public clonotypes, an uncommon group, contracted or remained stable on treatment.

The protocol was immunoSEQ multiplex PCR, while the TCRdb copy is restricted to in-frame clones and leaves out a portion. The table shows about 63,000 clones, with 45% to 60% occurring only once. This CDR3 comprises 16 residues. Trimming took off 5 bases at V and 0 bases at J, with 13 bases between the two ends. CDR1 and CDR2 (germline): SGHAT, FQNNGV. On this clone: Its antigen is still unknown.

The chain couples TRBV11-2 to TRBJ2-2; D possibly corresponds to TRBD1 (5 bases). The TCR originated in a human donor with chronic lymphocytic leukemia. The sequenced sample was PBMCs, obtained after 12 months of ibrutinib treatment. This CDR3 is CASSPFGASNTGELFF. The CDR3 nucleotides read TGTGCCAGCAGCCCCTTTGGGGCCTCGAACACCGGGGAGCTGTTTTTT.